This T cell receptor beta chain is drawn from a study of low-dose radiotherapy and immunotherapy resistance in tumors. In the study overall: Cohort 1 was given 0.5 Gy fractions every 2 weeks, 6.5 Gy in total. Patients took aspirin (300 mg orally, daily) for four cycles beginning at cycle 1 day 1. The patients were given nivolumab 240 mg every two weeks and ipilimumab 1 mg/kg every six weeks, through an intravenous route.

Sample time point: after trial treatment. Described treatment: LDRT plus nivolumab, ipilimumab, low-dose cyclophosphamide and aspirin (RACIN trial). This clonotype was seen ten or more times. J gave up 8 bases and V 5 bases, and 7 bases lay outside the gene matches. Germline V gene data show CDR1 as MDHEN and CDR2 as SYDVKM. This CDR3 spans 15 amino acids. Primers used for first-strand cDNA, a TRAV- and TRBV-specific set, covered both alpha and beta chains. PCR amplification of the TCRs was performed with Phusion for approximately 20 PCR cycles, and it relied on a constant-region primer together with a V-primer adapter. Each CDR3 protein gets one entry after TCRdb re-called the reads with MiXCR. The sample carries more than 70,000 distinct CDR3 sequences, 20% to 25% recorded once.

The chain combines TRBV28 with TRBJ2-1; 12 bases map to TRBD2. The sequencing used PBMCs, collected after low-dose radiotherapy plus immunotherapy. The receptor's source is a female donor with ovarian cancer. The CDR3 reads CASSPLAGGPHEQFF. CDR3 DNA: TGTGCCAGCAGTCCCCTAGCGGGGGGGCCCCATGAGCAGTTCTTC.